The T cell receptor (beta chain) described here comes from a study of cytomegalovirus exposure and HLA in healthy donors. Findings and limits, study-wide: A later analysis linked a missense variant in DCLRE1C to the trimming of TCR beta V and J genes.

The V gene end was trimmed by 1 base and the J gene end by 8 bases; junction bases not matched to a gene: 8. This CDR3 is built from 16 residues. Per the germline V gene, CDR1 is SEHNR and CDR2 is FQNEAQ (reference sequence). The PCR used 60 Vbeta and 13 Jbeta primers. Clones were sequenced by immunoSEQ multiplex PCR, and TCRdb holds only the in-frame ones, with some missing. Of approximately 190,000 clones detected, around 86% appear once; the ten largest clones hold over 1%. A word on this clone: Its antigen is not identified.

This sequence joins TRBV7-9 and TRBJ2-3, with 11 bases that match TRBD2. This receptor was obtained from a man aged 30-40 years in good health and CMV-seronegative. The sequenced sample was PBMCs. The CDR3 here is CASSLGLAGGPSTQYF. As DNA, the CDR3 is TGTGCCAGCAGCTTAGGGTTAGCGGGGGGGCCCAGTACGCAGTATTTT.